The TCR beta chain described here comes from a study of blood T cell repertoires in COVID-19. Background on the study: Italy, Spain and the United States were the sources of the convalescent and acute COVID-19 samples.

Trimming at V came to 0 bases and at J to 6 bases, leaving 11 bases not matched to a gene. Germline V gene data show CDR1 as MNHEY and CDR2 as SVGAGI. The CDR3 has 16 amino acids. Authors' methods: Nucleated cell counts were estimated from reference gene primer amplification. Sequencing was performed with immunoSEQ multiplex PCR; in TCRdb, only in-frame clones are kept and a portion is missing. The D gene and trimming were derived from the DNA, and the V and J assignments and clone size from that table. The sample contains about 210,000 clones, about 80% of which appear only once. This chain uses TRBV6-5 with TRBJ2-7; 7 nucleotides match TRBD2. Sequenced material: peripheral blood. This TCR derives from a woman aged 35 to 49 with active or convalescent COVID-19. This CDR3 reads CASSYSKRAGASEQYF. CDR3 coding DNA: TGTGCCAGCAGTTACTCGAAACGGGCGGGAGCTAGCGAGCAGTACTTC.